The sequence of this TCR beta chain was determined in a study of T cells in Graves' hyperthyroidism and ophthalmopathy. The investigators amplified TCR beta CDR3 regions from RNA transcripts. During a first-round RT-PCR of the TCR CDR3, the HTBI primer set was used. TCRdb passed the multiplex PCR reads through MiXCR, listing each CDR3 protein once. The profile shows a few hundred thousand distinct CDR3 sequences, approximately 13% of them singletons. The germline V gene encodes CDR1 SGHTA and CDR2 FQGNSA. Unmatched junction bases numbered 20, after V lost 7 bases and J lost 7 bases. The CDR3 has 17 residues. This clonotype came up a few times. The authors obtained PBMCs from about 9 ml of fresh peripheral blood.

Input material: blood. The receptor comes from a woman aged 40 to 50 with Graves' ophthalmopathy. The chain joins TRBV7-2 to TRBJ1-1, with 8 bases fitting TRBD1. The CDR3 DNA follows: TGTGCCAGCACCCAATCCACCGGGACAGGCGATTCCGGTGAAGCTTTCTTT. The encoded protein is CASTQSTGTGDSGEAFF.